This T cell receptor beta chain was observed in a study of blood T cell repertoires in COVID-19. Study as a whole: Samples taken during acute and convalescent COVID-19 were collected in the United States, Italy and Spain.

Assay used: immunoSEQ multiplex PCR; TCRdb lists only in-frame clones, some missing. The profile shows 70,000 to 95,000 clones, roughly 92% of them singletons. V shed 1 base and J shed 1 base, with 11 bases lying between them. This CDR3 comprises 15 residues. Germline CDR1 LGHNT, CDR2 FRNRAP. The rearrangement joins TRBV12-5 to TRBJ2-7; D call uncertain. Material for sequencing was peripheral blood. This receptor was taken from a woman aged 60-75 years with active COVID-19. CDR3 DNA sequence: TGTGCTAGTGGTTTGGGTCGGAAGACTTCCTACGAGCAGTACTTC. Protein: CASGLGRKTSYEQYF.